A single T cell receptor beta chain is shown here with its context. At one of its ends the junction is not consistent with the germline gene, which may arise from a read error. The germline CDR1 and CDR2 sequences are MNHEY and SVGAGI. There are 16 residues in the CDR3. This entry is derived from a study of blood T cell repertoires in COVID-19. Libraries were prepared by immunoSEQ multiplex PCR; TCRdb keeps only in-frame clonotypes and omits some of them. Counted here are 200,000 to 250,000 clones, 84% occurring once; the ten biggest clones make up 1.4%. This receptor was identified in a woman in her thirties or forties who had recovered from COVID-19. The chain combines TRBV6-5 with TRBJ2-1; 13 nucleotides line up with TRBD2. Sequenced material: peripheral blood. The CDR3 here is CASSYQLAGGLDEQFF. CDR3 nucleotide sequence: TGTGCCAGCAGTTACCAACTAGCGGGGGGGCTTGATGAGCAATTCTTC.